The 8 T cell receptor beta chains given below trace back to one sample, sequenced in a study of beta chain features in type 1 diabetes (dated by TCRdb to 2017 to 2018). Libraries were constructed by the immunoSEQ multiplex PCR assay. All of the isolated RNA was reverse transcribed with the High Capacity cDNA Reverse Transcription Kit, so expressed TCRB transcripts were sequenced. What TCRdb holds here is the immuneACCESS table cut down to in-frame rearrangements. Part of the clones is not present; checked against another copy, under half of the missing clones reflect an unresolved V gene, and the others are unexplained. The sample includes around 500,000 clones, with about an eighth observed a single time. Approximately 0.05% of the sample lies in the top ten. Sequenced sample: naive CD4+ T cells from blood. Explained via the paper, the cell subset or site label denotes: true naive CD4+ T cells. The receptor set was obtained from a woman under 30 in good health.

The chain employs TRBV7-2 and TRBJ2-4; D unclear. The CDR3 consists of 14 residues. Trimming pared 2 bases from V and 0 bases from J, leaving 5 bases between. Germline V gives CDR1 SGHTA, CDR2 FQGNSA. CDR3 sequence: CASSLQLAKNIQYF. In DNA, the CDR3 is TGTGCCAGCAGCTTACAGCTAGCCAAAAACATTCAGTACTTC. The variable domain in full, completed from reference TRBV7-2 and TRBJ2-4, reads GAGVSQSPSNKVTEKGKDVELRCDPISGHTALYWYRQSLGQGLEFLIYFQGNSAPDKSGLPSDRFSAERTGGSVSTLTIQRTQQEDSAVYLCASSLQLAKNIQYFGAGTRLSVL.

The V call is TRBV29-1, the J call TRBJ1-2; a weak D match, TRBD1 (5 bases). V lost 6 bases, J lost 6 bases, and 5 bases lay in between. This CDR3 contains 9 residues. Germline CDR1 is SQVTM and CDR2 is ANQGSEA. The DNA for the CDR3 is TGCAGCGTGGGGCATGGCTACACCTTC. This encodes CSVGHGYTF.

The table lists this clone with a few counts. In the same sample, other DNA sequences code for this CDR3. This chain links TRBV7-3 with TRBJ2-1, with 7 bases matching TRBD2. CDR1 SGHTA and CDR2 FQGTGA come from the germline V gene. J was trimmed by 0 bases and V by 1 base; bases with no gene match: 0. The CDR3 runs to 15 residues. CDR3 region: CASSLSGSSYNEQFF. CDR3 bases: TGTGCCAGCAGCTTAAGCGGGAGCTCCTACAATGAGCAGTTCTTC.

This clone was seen more than once but under ten times. This rearrangement joins TRBV27 to TRBJ2-1; 8 positions agree with TRBD2. The ends lost 1 base at V and 0 bases at J; junction bases unmatched: 8. Germline V gives CDR1 MNHEY, CDR2 SMNVEV (reference sequence). The length of the CDR3 is 18 residues. In DNA form, the CDR3 reads TGTGCCAGCAGTTTATTCCTGGCCGGGACTAGCTCCTACAATGAGCAGTTCTTC. Translating gives CASSLFLAGTSSYNEQFF.

The genes are TRBV6-5 and TRBJ1-1; D is undetermined. Germline V CDR1 and CDR2: MNHEY, SVGAGI. The V end was cut by 6 bases, the J end by 4 bases, with 15 bases between. The CDR3 covers 14 residues. CDR3 nucleotides: TGTGCCAGCAGAACATACGCCGCGGTCACTGAAGCTTTCTTT. It codes for CASRTYAAVTEAFF.

The rearrangement uses TRBV5-6 and TRBJ2-5; TRBD2 might be the D (6 bases). The V gene lost 4 bases and the J gene lost 5 bases, with 18 bases spanning the gap. There are 15 residues in the CDR3. Germline loops: CDR1 SGHDT, CDR2 YYEEEE. CDR3: CASSTRQGAGETQYF. The CDR3 DNA is TGTGCCAGCAGCACTCGTCAAGGGGCGGGGGAGACCCAGTACTTC.

Regarding this clone: This sample includes further DNA sequences coding for the same CDR3. The rearrangement links TRBV5-1 to TRBJ2-3; unclear D gene. V lost 0 bases to trimming and J lost 2 bases, with 7 bases between them. The CDR3 length is 14 residues. In germline, CDR1 is SGHRS, CDR2 YFSETQ. The CDR3 protein is CASSLVGLTDTQYF. CDR3 sequence (DNA): TGCGCCAGCAGCTTGGTCGGCCTCACAGATACGCAGTATTTT. The full variable domain, rest sourced from reference TRBV5-1 and TRBJ2-3, is KAGVTQTPRYLIKTRGQQVTLSCSPISGHRSVSWYQQTPGQGLQFLFEYFSETQRNKGNFPGRFSGRQFSNSRSEMNVSTLELGDSALYLCASSLVGLTDTQYFGPGTRLTVL.

This rearrangement joins TRBV19 to TRBJ2-1; D is undetermined. V was trimmed by 1 base and J by 0 bases, leaving 4 bases between them. Per the germline V gene, CDR1 is LNHDA and CDR2 is SQIVND (reference sequence). The CDR3 spans 14 residues. The CDR3 loop reads CASSIGGSYNEQFF. The CDR3 region has the DNA TGTGCCAGTAGTATAGGGGGCTCCTACAATGAGCAGTTCTTC.